This paragraph reports one T cell receptor (beta chain). Germline CDR1 reads SNHLY; CDR2 reads FYNNEI. The CDR3 totals 14 residues. Trimming removed 4 bases at V and 4 bases at J, with 13 bases between. This entry is derived from a study of CD8 T cells in Susac syndrome. An input of 0.5 to 1 ug of RNA was subjected to reverse transcription using random hexamers. Using its own MiXCR run on the immunoSEQ multiplex PCR reads, TCRdb lists one record per CDR3 protein. The sample has roughly 200,000 distinct CDR3 sequences; roughly 96% are singletons. The sequencing input was CD8+ T cells from PBMCs. The TCR originated in a human donor with multiple sclerosis. The rearrangement uses TRBV2 and TRBJ2-5; weak D call: TRBD2 (5 bases). The CDR3 loop is CASSGVDGGETQYF. The CDR3 DNA reads as TGTGCCAGCAGTGGCGTGGACGGAGGAGAGACCCAGTACTTC.